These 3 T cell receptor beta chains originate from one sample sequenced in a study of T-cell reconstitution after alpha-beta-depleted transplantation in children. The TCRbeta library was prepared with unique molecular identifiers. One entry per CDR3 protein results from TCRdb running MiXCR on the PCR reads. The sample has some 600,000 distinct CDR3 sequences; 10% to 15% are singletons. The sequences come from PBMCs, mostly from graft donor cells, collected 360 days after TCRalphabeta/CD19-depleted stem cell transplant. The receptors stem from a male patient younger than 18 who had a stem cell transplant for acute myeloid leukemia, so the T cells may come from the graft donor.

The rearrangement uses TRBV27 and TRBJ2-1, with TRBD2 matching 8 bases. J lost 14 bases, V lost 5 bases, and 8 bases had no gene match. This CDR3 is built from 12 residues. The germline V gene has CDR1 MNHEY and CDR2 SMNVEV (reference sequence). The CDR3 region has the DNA TGTGCCAGCAGTCCGTCTAGCGGGTCGAAGTTCTTC. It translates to CASSPSSGSKFF.

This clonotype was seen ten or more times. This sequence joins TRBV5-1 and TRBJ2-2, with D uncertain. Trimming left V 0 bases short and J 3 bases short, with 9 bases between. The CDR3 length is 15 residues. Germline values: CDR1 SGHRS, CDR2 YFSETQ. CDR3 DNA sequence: TGCGCCAGCAGCTTGGCTGGCGCCTACACCGGGGAGCTGTTTTTT. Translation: CASSLAGAYTGELFF.

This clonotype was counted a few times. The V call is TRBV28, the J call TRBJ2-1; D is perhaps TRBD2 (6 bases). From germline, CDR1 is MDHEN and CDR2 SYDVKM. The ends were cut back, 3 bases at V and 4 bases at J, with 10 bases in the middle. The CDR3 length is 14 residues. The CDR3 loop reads CASSFLAQYNEQFF. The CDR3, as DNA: TGTGCCAGCAGTTTCCTAGCGCAGTACAATGAGCAGTTCTTC.